Below are 31 T cell receptor beta chains sequenced from a single sample in a study of blood T cell repertoires in COVID-19. Assay used: immunoSEQ multiplex PCR; TCRdb lists only in-frame clones, some missing. The sample has more than 300,000 clones, approximately 90% seen once; the top ten hold around 3.3%. The sequencing input was peripheral blood. The receptors shown here come from a woman aged 18-35 years who had recovered from COVID-19.

This rearrangement joins TRBV21-1 to TRBJ2-5; the table's D gene call, TRBD2, was not cross checked with the DNA. TRBV21-1 is listed as a pseudogene. This CDR3 is built from 18 residues. Here the CDR3 reads CASSKVGVFQSHGETQYF. Here the CDR3 DNA reads TGTGCCAGCAGCAAAGTGGGAGTATTCCAGTCCCACGGGGAGACCCAGTACTTC.

This clone was picked up one time. The chain has TRBV5-5 and TRBJ2-7; no clear D. Trimming removed 4 bases from V and 7 bases from J, with 12 bases in between. Per germline, CDR1 SGHKS and CDR2 YYEKEE (reference sequence). CDR3 size: 12 residues. The CDR3 sequence is CASSVSLREQYV. CDR3 bases: TGTGCCAGCAGCGTGTCTCTCCGGGAGCAGTACGTC.

The V and J genes are TRBV5-1 and TRBJ2-5, with 11 bases aligning to TRBD2. With V trimmed by 5 bases and J by 5 bases, 8 bases remained unmatched. Germline V lookup: CDR1 SGHRS, CDR2 YFSETQ. This CDR3 spans 15 amino acids. The CDR3 nucleotides are TGCGCCAGCAGGCCTACTAGCGGGAGCGTTGAGACCCAGTACTTC. This codes for CASRPTSGSVETQYF. The complete variable domain, with remaining parts taken from reference TRBV5-1 and TRBJ2-5, reads KAGVTQTPRYLIKTRGQQVTLSCSPISGHRSVSWYQQTPGQGLQFLFEYFSETQRNKGNFPGRFSGRQFSNSRSEMNVSTLELGDSALYLCASRPTSGSVETQYFGPGTRLLVL.

This clone appeared once. The genes are TRBV4-1 and TRBJ2-5, with 10 bases fitting TRBD2. The germline V gene encodes CDR1 MGHRA and CDR2 YSYEKL. There are 17 residues in the CDR3. V was pared by 2 bases and J by 1 base, with 7 bases of the junction left unmatched. The CDR3 DNA is TGCGCCAGCAGCCAACAACTAGCGGGAAGAGCCCAAGAGACCCAGTACTTC. It translates to CASSQQLAGRAQETQYF.

The table lists this clone with a count of one. The chain links TRBV3-1 (or the pseudogene TRBV3-2) to TRBJ2-1; TRBD2 aligns across 14 bases. The CDR3 loop spans 19 amino acids. Germline trimming cut 1 base from V and 7 bases from J; bases unmatched to any gene: 12. Germline V gives CDR1 LGHDT, CDR2 YNNKEL (reference sequence). The CDR3 protein is CASSQGPSRLAGGRNEQFF. The CDR3 bases are TGTGCCAGCAGCCAAGGCCCGTCCCGACTAGCGGGAGGGAGGAATGAGCAGTTCTTC.

The CDR3 spells CASSSRYKTGGNTIYF. DNA of the CDR3: TGTGCCAGCAGCTCACGATATAAGACAGGGGGAAACACCATATATTTT. This sequence joins TRBV5-5 and TRBJ1-3, with TRBD1 identical over 7 bases. This CDR3 region has 16 residues. Germline V gene data show CDR1 as SGHKS and CDR2 as YYEKEE (reference sequence). After removal of 3 bases from V and 4 bases from J, the junction contained 10 bases not matched to a gene.

V is TRBV19 and J is TRBJ2-3, with 10 bases aligning to TRBD1. CDR1 and CDR2 (germline): LNHDA, SQIVND (reference sequence). The CDR3 loop spans 16 amino acids. Trimming at V came to 3 bases and at J to 2 bases, leaving 5 bases not matched to a gene. CDR3 residues: CASSILGQGFTDTQYF. The CDR3 region has the DNA TGTGCCAGTAGTATTCTGGGACAGGGGTTCACAGATACGCAGTATTTT.

V usage is TRBV27 and J usage is TRBJ1-4; no reliable D call. V lost 5 bases and J lost 13, with 20 bases in between. Germline loops: CDR1 MNHEY, CDR2 SMNVEV (reference sequence). The CDR3 is 14 amino acids. The CDR3 DNA reads TGTGCCAGCAGTGATTTAGACAAGGCAGCAGGACTGTTTTTT. It translates to CASSDLDKAAGLFF.

J is TRBJ2-2 and V is TRBV6-2 or TRBV6-3; TRBD1 agrees at 8 bases. Trimming took 2 bases from V and 4 from J; bases not matched to a gene: 3. Germline CDR1 is MNHEY and CDR2 is SVGEGT. The CDR3 loop spans 15 amino acids. The CDR3 DNA reads as TGTGCCAGCAGTTACCAGGGGGCTTTCACCGGGGAGCTGTTTTTT. It is translated as CASSYQGAFTGELFF.

The chain has TRBV18 and TRBJ2-1, with a tentative D call TRBD2 (5 bases). Trimming left V 6 bases short and J 0 bases short, with 15 bases between. The CDR3 consists of 16 residues. Germline values: CDR1 KGHSH, CDR2 LQKENI. The DNA for the CDR3 is TGTGCCAGCTCCCCCCTAGCTCCGAGCTCCTACAATGAGCAGTTCTTC. It is translated as CASSPLAPSSYNEQFF. Drawing the rest from reference TRBV18 and TRBJ2-1, the complete variable domain is NAGVMQNPRHLVRRRGQEARLRCSPMKGHSHVYWYRQLPEEGLKFMVYLQKENIIDESGMPKERFSAEFPKEGPSILRIQQVVRGDSAAYFCASSPLAPSSYNEQFFGPGTRLTVL.

V gene TRBV5-6 combines with J gene TRBJ2-5; D not certain. CDR1 SGHDT and CDR2 YYEEEE come from the germline V gene. V dropped 7 bases and J dropped 5 bases, with 6 bases sitting between them. This CDR3 contains 10 residues. DNA for the CDR3: TGTGCCAGCTCCGGGGAGACCCAGTACTTC. Encoded protein: CASSGETQYF.

The chain links TRBV27 to TRBJ2-2, with D perhaps matching TRBD2 (6 bases). This CDR3 has 17 amino acids. The germline V and J ends were trimmed by 6 bases and 1 base, with 18 bases remaining between them. Germline assignment: CDR1 MNHEY and CDR2 SMNVEV (reference sequence). CDR3 in DNA: TGTGCCAGCAGACACTTCTGGGGGGTTGGGAACACCGGGGAGCTGTTTTTT. Translation gives CASRHFWGVGNTGELFF.

This clone turned up a few times. The chain recombines TRBV9 with TRBJ2-2; the D gene is possibly TRBD1 (5 bases). Germline CDR1 is SGDLS and CDR2 is YYNGEE. CDR3 length equals 16 residues. V dropped 3 bases and J dropped 2 bases, with 14 bases sitting between them. CDR3 nucleotides: TGTGCCAGCAGCGCACCCAGGGTTTTTAACACCGGGGAGCTGTTTTTT. It is translated as CASSAPRVFNTGELFF. The complete variable domain, with remaining parts taken from reference TRBV9 and TRBJ2-2, reads DSGVTQTPKHLITATGQRVTLRCSPRSGDLSVYWYQQSLDQGLQFLIQYYNGEERAKGNILERFSAQQFPDLHSELNLSSLELGDSALYFCASSAPRVFNTGELFFGEGSRLTVL.

The V and J genes are TRBV9 and TRBJ1-6; TRBD1 is a possible D gene (5 bases). The CDR3 has 12 residues. CDR1 and CDR2 (germline): SGDLS, YYNGEE. V was trimmed by 4 bases and J by 8 bases, leaving 7 bases between them. CDR3 amino acids: CASSLRDSPLHF. The CDR3 bases are TGTGCCAGCAGCCTCAGGGATTCACCCCTCCACTTT.

This sequence joins TRBV27 and TRBJ2-3; 7 positions agree with TRBD1. This CDR3 comprises 15 residues. From germline, CDR1 is MNHEY and CDR2 SMNVEV (reference sequence). V gave up 5 bases and J gave up 3 bases; unmatched junction bases: 8. The CDR3 reads CASSILSGQTDTQYF. The CDR3 DNA follows: TGTGCCAGCAGTATCCTCTCGGGACAGACAGATACGCAGTATTTT.

CDR3 amino acids: CASSNERGLGTDTQYF. CDR3 nucleotide sequence: TGTGCCAGCAGCAACGAAAGAGGGTTAGGTACAGATACGCAGTATTTT. V gene TRBV9 combines with J gene TRBJ2-3; possibly TRBD2 for D (5 bases). The germline V and J ends were trimmed by 4 bases and 3 bases, with 18 bases remaining between them. The CDR3 covers 16 residues. Germline assignment: CDR1 SGDLS and CDR2 YYNGEE. The variable domain in full, with the rest retrieved from reference TRBV9 and TRBJ2-3, is DSGVTQTPKHLITATGQRVTLRCSPRSGDLSVYWYQQSLDQGLQFLIQYYNGEERAKGNILERFSAQQFPDLHSELNLSSLELGDSALYFCASSNERGLGTDTQYFGPGTRLTVL.

The chain has TRBV7-9 and TRBJ1-1, with TRBD1 matching 7 bases. The J segment lost 4 bases and the V segment lost 1 base, leaving 12 bases of the junction unmatched. The CDR3 length is 17 residues. Looked up from germline, CDR1 is SEHNR and CDR2 is FQNEAQ (reference sequence). The CDR3 coding sequence is TGTGCCAGCAGCTTAGGTGTCGGGACAGTCGGTGGCACTGAAGCTTTCTTT. Its protein is CASSLGVGTVGGTEAFF.

This chain links TRBV7-2 with TRBJ2-3, with 10 nucleotides matching TRBD1. The V and J ends lost 4 bases and 3 bases, in that order; junction bases with no gene match: 4. Per germline, CDR1 SGHTA and CDR2 FQGNSA. This CDR3 has 15 amino acids. The CDR3 nucleotides read TGTGCCAGCAGCTCTGGACAGGGGGTTACAGATACGCAGTATTTT. Translated: CASSSGQGVTDTQYF.

The chain has TRBV12-3 or TRBV12-4 and TRBJ2-5; no reliable D call. V lost 6 bases and J 3 bases, leaving 8 bases between the germline ends. The CDR3 loop spans 12 amino acids. This CDR3 is CASRDREETQYF. In DNA form, the CDR3 reads TGTGCCAGCAGAGACCGGGAAGAGACCCAGTACTTC.

The chain has TRBV7-2 and TRBJ1-1, with D maybe TRBD1 (5 bases). V shed 5 bases and J shed 1 base, with 11 bases lying between them. From germline, CDR1 is SGHTA and CDR2 FQGNSA. There are 14 residues in the CDR3. The chain's CDR3 is CASSRDFGNTEAFF. The CDR3 DNA sequence: TGTGCCAGCAGCCGGGACTTCGGGAACACTGAAGCTTTCTTT.

The V and J genes are TRBV13 and TRBJ2-3; no firm D call. The CDR3 totals 14 residues. V lost 4 bases and J 3 bases, leaving 11 bases between the germline ends. Germline-derived CDR1 and CDR2 are PRHDT and FYEKMQ (reference sequence). The CDR3 DNA follows: TGTGCCAGCAGCTACTCACCAAGAACAGATACGCAGTATTTT. Translated: CASSYSPRTDTQYF.

The genes are TRBV21-1 and TRBJ1-2; the table calls TRBD1, which could not be checked here. TRBV21-1 is deemed a pseudogene. This CDR3 has 11 residues. The CDR3 loop reads CASSKVRVETF. The CDR3, as DNA: TGTGCCAGCAGCAAAGTCAGGGTTGAAACCTTC.

This chain uses TRBV5-4 with TRBJ2-3; 10 bases are a match to TRBD2. V lost 0 bases to trimming and J lost 5 bases; unmatched junction nucleotides: 3. The CDR3 runs 15 residues. Looked up from germline, CDR1 is SGHNT and CDR2 is YYREEE (reference sequence). Here the CDR3 DNA reads TGTGCCAGCAGCTTGGCTAGCGGGAGTATAGATACGCAGTATTTT. Its protein product is CASSLASGSIDTQYF.

This chain joins TRBV7-8 and TRBJ2-7; 13 positions match TRBD2. Germline assignment: CDR1 SGHVS and CDR2 FQNEAQ. This CDR3 has 16 amino acids. V lost 5 bases to trimming and J lost 6 bases; unmatched junction nucleotides: 10. CDR3 loop: CASSPAGTSGTGEQYV. The CDR3 DNA sequence: TGTGCCAGCAGCCCCGCCGGGACTAGCGGGACCGGCGAGCAGTACGTC.

The rearrangement links TRBV30 to TRBJ2-4; TRBD2 matches 8 bases. Unmatched junction bases numbered 5, after V lost 4 bases and J lost 0 bases. Germline CDR1 reads GTSNPN; CDR2 reads SVGIG (reference sequence). The CDR3 consists of 15 residues. Here the CDR3 reads CAWTAGASAKNIQYF. The CDR3 DNA follows: TGTGCCTGGACAGCGGGAGCTTCAGCCAAAAACATTCAGTACTTC.

The gene calls are TRBV9 and TRBJ2-1; 9 bases match TRBD2. CDR3 length: 17 amino acids. The germline V gene encodes CDR1 SGDLS and CDR2 YYNGEE. V was clipped by 0 bases and J by 1 base; unmatched bases: 5. CDR3 region: CASSVGSGSTSYNEQFF. In nucleotides, the CDR3 is TGTGCCAGCAGCGTAGGTAGCGGGAGTACGTCCTACAATGAGCAGTTCTTC.

The chain combines TRBV6-5 with TRBJ1-5, with D maybe TRBD1 (6 bases). Germline CDR1 is MNHEY and CDR2 is SVGAGI. The CDR3 extends over 15 amino acids. The ends were cut back, 6 bases at V and 0 bases at J, with 12 bases in the middle. The CDR3 nucleotides are TGTGCCAGCAGAACAGGGTTTTATAGCAATCAGCCCCAGCATTTT. It encodes CASRTGFYSNQPQHF.

This clone was recorded only once. The V and J genes are TRBV7-9 and TRBJ2-1; D ambiguous. In germline, CDR1 is SEHNR, CDR2 FQNEAQ (reference sequence). Trimming removed 6 bases at V and 5 bases at J, with 17 bases between. CDR3 size: 15 residues. The CDR3 protein is CASSFVTQGNNEQFF. Here the CDR3 DNA reads TGTGCCAGCAGTTTCGTGACTCAAGGAAACAATGAGCAGTTCTTC. Full variable domain (missing parts from reference TRBV7-9 and TRBJ2-1): DTGVSQNPRHKITKRGQNVTFRCDPISEHNRLYWYRQTLGQGPEFLTYFQNEAQLEKSRLLSDRFSAERPKGSFSTLEIQRTEQGDSAMYLCASSFVTQGNNEQFFGPGTRLTVL.

The chain recombines TRBV6-5 with TRBJ1-1, with 8 positions matching TRBD1. The CDR3 runs to 15 residues. J was trimmed by 3 bases and V by 6 bases; bases with no gene match: 9. Per germline, CDR1 MNHEY and CDR2 SVGAGI. In DNA, the CDR3 is TGTGCCAGCAGAGCTGACAGGGGTTACGACACTGAAGCTTTCTTT. Protein: CASRADRGYDTEAFF.

The rearrangement uses TRBV6-6 and TRBJ1-2; TRBD1 matches at 7 bases. Germline CDR1 is MNHNY and CDR2 is SVGAGI (reference sequence). Unmatched junction bases numbered 1, after V lost 0 bases and J lost 6 bases. This CDR3 is 13 amino acids long. CDR3 sequence reads: CASSYSGQDGYTF. In DNA, the CDR3 is TGTGCCAGCAGTTACTCCGGACAGGATGGCTACACCTTC.

The rearrangement joins TRBV13 to TRBJ2-3; D gene unclear. The CDR3 has 15 residues. V was pared by 8 bases and J by 1 base, with 16 bases between. Germline V gene sequence: CDR1 PRHDT, CDR2 FYEKMQ (reference sequence). The CDR3 DNA reads TGTGCCAGCCGCTCTACCGGGTGGGGCACAGATACGCAGTATTTT. Protein sequence: CASRSTGWGTDTQYF.